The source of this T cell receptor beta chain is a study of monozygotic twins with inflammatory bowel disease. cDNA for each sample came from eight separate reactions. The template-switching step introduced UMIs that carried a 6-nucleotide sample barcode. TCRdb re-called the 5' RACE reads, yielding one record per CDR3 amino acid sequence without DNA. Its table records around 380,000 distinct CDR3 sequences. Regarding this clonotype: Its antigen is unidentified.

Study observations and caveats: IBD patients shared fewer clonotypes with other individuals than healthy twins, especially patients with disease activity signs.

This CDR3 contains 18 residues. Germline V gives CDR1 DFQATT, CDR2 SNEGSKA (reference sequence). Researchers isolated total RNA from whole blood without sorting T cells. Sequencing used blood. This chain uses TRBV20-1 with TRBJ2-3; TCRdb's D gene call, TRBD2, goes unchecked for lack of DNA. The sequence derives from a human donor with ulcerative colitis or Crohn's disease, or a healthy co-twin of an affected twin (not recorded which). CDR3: CSASPGLAGAGLADTQYF.